The rows below give T cell receptor beta chains drawn from one sample of a study of blood T cell repertoires in COVID-19. Data came from immunoSEQ multiplex PCR; TCRdb stores just in-frame clones and leaves some out. The sample comprises 100,000 to 150,000 clones, over 75% of which are singletons, and 25% to 30% rests with the top ten. The sequenced sample was peripheral blood. These receptors were collected from a man aged 65 to 85 with active or convalescent COVID-19. Each CDR3 is given without its conserved first and last residue. Fields, in order: J gene, V gene, CDR3 protein.

J: TRBJ2-7; V: TRBV7-8; CDR3: ASSLVYTGQAAYEQY
J: TRBJ2-1; V: TRBV3-1/TRBV3-2; CDR3: ASSQEVSSASQF
J: TRBJ1-1; V: TRBV28; CDR3: ASRSQGGDTEAF
J: TRBJ2-7; V: TRBV19; CDR3: ASSNELSTGADEQY
J: TRBJ2-7; V: TRBV2; CDR3: ASRQKEQY
J: TRBJ2-7; V: TRBV18; CDR3: ASSRRDRDLLYEQY
J: TRBJ2-7; V: TRBV7-2; CDR3: ASSLPGLGSEQY
J: TRBJ1-1; V: TRBV3-1/TRBV3-2; CDR3: ASSQAGTEAF
J: TRBJ2-1; V: TRBV11-2; CDR3: ASSRTGGIDEQF
J: TRBJ2-5; V: TRBV2; CDR3: ASRRASGQETQY
J: TRBJ2-7; V: TRBV7-6; CDR3: ASSLDGLAGIYEQY
J: TRBJ2-2; V: TRBV13; CDR3: ASSLGTGTVGTSGRASNTGELF
J: TRBJ2-5; V: TRBV30; CDR3: ASSLLEETQY
J: TRBJ1-2; V: TRBV5-1; CDR3: ASSIGRNYGYT
J: TRBJ1-1; V: TRBV28; CDR3: ASSLSGQGGRTEAF
J: TRBJ2-2; V: TRBV28; CDR3: ASSPGGRTGELF
J: TRBJ2-7; V: TRBV5-1; CDR3: ASSLGSSGAYEQY
J: TRBJ1-4; V: TRBV6-6; CDR3: ATDEQGSEEKLF
J: TRBJ1-1; V: TRBV28; CDR3: ASSLSTANPNTEAF
J: TRBJ2-7; V: TRBV21-1; CDR3: ASSKAQASGSGIYEQY
J: TRBJ2-1; V: TRBV7-2; CDR3: ASSPLAGPYNEQF
J: TRBJ1-4; V: TRBV6-5; CDR3: ASGPGLHEKLF
J: TRBJ2-1; V: TRBV27; CDR3: ASSHLGSLAESYNEQF
J: TRBJ2-2; V: TRBV2; CDR3: ASRGTGDTGELF
J: TRBJ1-4; V: TRBV19; CDR3: ATSPYRGTTNEKLF
J: TRBJ2-4; V: TRBV12-3/TRBV12-4; CDR3: ASSLNSFLQY
J: TRBJ1-4; V: TRBV3-1/TRBV3-2; CDR3: ASSPRNEKLF
J: TRBJ2-7; V: TRBV7-8; CDR3: ASCRTTGTLCDEQY
J: TRBJ1-2; V: TRBV4-1; CDR3: ASSSSDRVYGYT
J: TRBJ1-2; V: TRBV7-9; CDR3: ASNPPGQASFNYGYT
J: TRBJ2-5; V: TRBV7-9; CDR3: ASSSGQRQETQY
J: TRBJ1-1; V: TRBV19; CDR3: ASSTPGTGGTRAF
J: TRBJ2-3; V: TRBV7-9; CDR3: ASSLGTANTDTQY
J: TRBJ1-3; V: TRBV5-8; CDR3: ASSPGGLLSGNTIY
J: TRBJ2-3; V: TRBV18; CDR3: ASSPPGGTTDTQY
J: TRBJ2-7; V: TRBV14; CDR3: ASSRVPGQGP
J: TRBJ2-7; V: TRBV18; CDR3: ASSPTRLAGGPMGD
J: TRBJ2-3; V: TRBV6-5; CDR3: ASSYAGQGAGDTQY